A single sample is the source of the 27 T cell receptor beta chains below, sequenced in a study of blood T cell repertoires in COVID-19 (dated by TCRdb to 2020 to 2021). Library preparation used the immunoSEQ multiplex PCR assay. TCRdb took this table from immuneACCESS and kept in-frame rearrangements with V and J called. Such tables lack part of the clones; where checked against another copy, unresolved V genes explain under half of the gap, and the rest is unexplained. For this sample the table gives 40,000 to 55,000 clones, of which roughly 84% were detected only once. The top ten constitute 4% to 5.5% of the sample. Sequenced material: peripheral blood. The origin of the receptors is a man between 50 and 59 years old with active COVID-19.

The chain combines TRBV4-1 with TRBJ1-2, with D perhaps TRBD1 (6 bases). V was cut by 4 bases and J by 7 bases, with 19 bases left in between. Germline CDR1 MGHRA, CDR2 YSYEKL. This CDR3 is 15 amino acids long. The CDR3, as DNA: TGCGCCAGCAGCCCCACTCTTACAGGGTTGGGTGGCTACACCTTC. Translation gives CASSPTLTGLGGYTF.

This chain connects TRBV28 to TRBJ2-7; TRBD1 matches at 7 bases. The J segment lost 1 base and the V segment lost 3 bases, leaving 6 bases of the junction unmatched. CDR1 is MDHEN and CDR2 is SYDVKM in the germline V gene. The CDR3 totals 15 residues. The CDR3 here is CASSFITGASYEQYF. The CDR3 DNA is TGTGCCAGCAGTTTTATAACAGGGGCTTCCTACGAGCAGTACTTC.

This clone is a singleton in its sample. V usage is TRBV18 and J usage is TRBJ1-5, with D maybe TRBD1 (5 bases). Germline CDR1 KGHSH, CDR2 LQKENI. This CDR3 has 13 amino acids. Trimming left V 5 bases short and J 4 bases short, with 9 bases between. The CDR3 here is CASSFNRNQPQHF. CDR3 bases: TGTGCCAGCTCATTTAACAGGAATCAGCCCCAGCATTTT.

This clone was observed a single time. The rearrangement joins TRBV19 to TRBJ1-2, with TRBD1 matching over 8 bases. The CDR3 length is 15 residues. Germline CDR1 reads LNHDA; CDR2 reads SQIVND (reference sequence). The trim removed 4 bases at V and 4 bases at J, leaving 8 bases unmatched. CDR3 region: CASSTSGGLVYGYTF. As DNA, the CDR3 is TGTGCCAGTAGTACATCAGGGGGCCTGGTCTATGGCTACACCTTC.

A single count supports this clone. The chain recombines TRBV29-1 with TRBJ2-3; 9 nucleotides agree with TRBD2. Trimming at V came to 7 bases and at J to 1 base, leaving 6 bases not matched to a gene. Germline-derived CDR1 and CDR2 are SQVTM and ANQGSEA. This CDR3 contains 14 residues. The chain's CDR3 is CSGRGGPGTDTQYF. CDR3 coding DNA: TGCAGCGGGCGGGGGGGCCCGGGCACAGATACGCAGTATTTT.

V usage is TRBV27 and J usage is TRBJ2-4; tentatively, D is TRBD1 (5 bases). CDR1 and CDR2 from the germline V gene are MNHEY and SMNVEV (reference sequence). Deletions cut 6 bases from V and 6 bases from J, with 12 bases between. This CDR3 has 13 amino acids. CDR3 coding DNA: TGTGCCAGCAGAGGGGAATATGGAAACATTCAGTACTTC. It encodes CASRGEYGNIQYF.

The V and J genes are TRBV3-1 (or the pseudogene TRBV3-2) and TRBJ2-3; D uncertain. V was cut by 0 bases and J by 5 bases, with 18 bases left in between. This CDR3 is 17 amino acids long. CDR1 and CDR2 from the germline V gene are LGHDT and YNNKEL (reference sequence). This chain's CDR3 is CASSQDRSSLGLDTQYF. CDR3 bases: TGTGCCAGCAGCCAAGATAGGTCCAGCCTAGGTCTAGATACGCAGTATTTT.

V is TRBV7-6 and J is TRBJ1-2; 7 bases are shared with TRBD1. The CDR3 is made up of 15 amino acids. V shed 5 bases, J shed 4 bases, and the junction held 10 bases outside the gene matches. CDR1 and CDR2 from the germline V gene are SGHVS and FNYEAQ. The DNA for the CDR3 is TGTGCCAGCAGCCAGGGGGGACCCAAGAGCTATGGCTACACCTTC. It codes for CASSQGGPKSYGYTF.

This chain links TRBV5-1 with TRBJ2-1; TRBD2 aligns across 8 bases. J gave up 0 bases and V 4 bases, and 9 bases lay outside the gene matches. CDR3 size: 17 residues. The germline CDR1 and CDR2 sequences are SGHRS and YFSETQ. The CDR3 loop is CASSHDNSGNSYNEQFF. CDR3 DNA sequence: TGCGCCAGCAGCCACGATAATAGCGGGAACTCCTACAATGAGCAGTTCTTC.

V is TRBV7-8 and J is TRBJ2-3; the match to TRBD2 covers 7 bases. The germline V gene encodes CDR1 SGHVS and CDR2 FQNEAQ. Trimming cost V 1 base and J 4 bases; bases outside gene matches: 5. CDR3 length: 15 residues. The CDR3 DNA follows: TGTGCCAGCAGCTTAGTAGCTAGCGGCCCAGATACGCAGTATTTT. It specifies CASSLVASGPDTQYF.

The chain carries TRBV6-5 and TRBJ2-1, with 8 bases matching TRBD1. The germline gives CDR1 MNHEY, CDR2 SVGAGI. J was trimmed by 8 bases and V by 4 bases; bases with no gene match: 7. This CDR3 comprises 14 residues. The CDR3 is CASSFRDRSDEQFF. The DNA of the CDR3 is TGTGCCAGCAGTTTCCGGGACAGGAGCGATGAGCAGTTCTTC.

V gene TRBV5-8 combines with J gene TRBJ2-7, with D perhaps matching TRBD1 (6 bases). With 4 bases removed from V and 3 bases from J, the gap between germline ends came to 26 bases. Germline CDR1 and CDR2: SGHTS and YDEGEE. The CDR3 runs to 18 residues. This CDR3 reads CASSRWKSDGGRGYEQYF. The CDR3 region has the DNA TGTGCCAGCAGCCGATGGAAAAGCGACGGTGGCAGGGGCTACGAGCAGTACTTC.

This clone was counted only a few times. This chain connects TRBV6-2 or TRBV6-3 to TRBJ2-7, with 9 positions matching TRBD2. The germline V gene has CDR1 MNHEY and CDR2 SVGEGT. J was trimmed by 2 bases and V by 5 bases; bases with no gene match: 7. There are 15 residues in the CDR3. CDR3 protein: CASSAPPSGAYEQYF. DNA of the CDR3: TGTGCCAGCAGTGCTCCACCTAGCGGGGCCTACGAGCAGTACTTC.

The chain recombines TRBV5-1 with TRBJ1-6, with a possible D match to TRBD1 (6 bases). The V end lost 0 bases, the J end lost 5 bases, and 12 bases lay between the germline ends. The V gene's germline CDR1 is SGHRS and CDR2 YFSETQ. The CDR3 spans 16 residues. The CDR3 DNA reads as TGCGCCAGCAGCTTGGCCGGGGGGGCGCATAATTCACCCCTCCACTTT. This sequence encodes CASSLAGGAHNSPLHF.

CDR3 bases: TGCGCCAGCAGCTTGGTTAAGAACACTGAAGCTTTCTTT. Translated, it gives CASSLVKNTEAFF. The chain has TRBV5-1 and TRBJ1-1; D not resolved. The V gene lost 0 bases and the J gene lost 1 base, with 4 bases spanning the gap. This CDR3 contains 13 residues. In germline, CDR1 is SGHRS, CDR2 YFSETQ.

The chain is built from TRBV9 and TRBJ1-2, with unresolved D. Germline values: CDR1 SGDLS, CDR2 YYNGEE. CDR3 length: 8 residues. V gave up 4 bases and J gave up 12 bases, with 4 bases separating them. Here the CDR3 reads CASSPDTF. CDR3 nucleotide sequence: TGTGCCAGCAGCCCGGACACCTTC.

This clone was seen just once. J is TRBJ1-3 and V is TRBV29-1, with 7 bases lining up with TRBD1. This CDR3 is 14 amino acids long. After removal of 4 bases from V and 0 bases from J, the junction contained 3 bases not matched to a gene. Germline V CDR1 and CDR2: SQVTM, ANQGSEA. The CDR3 loop is CSVVYRGSGNTIYF. In DNA, the CDR3 is TGCAGCGTTGTCTACAGGGGCTCTGGAAACACCATATATTTT.

V gene TRBV7-9 combines with J gene TRBJ1-3; 7 bases are a match to TRBD1. The V gene end was trimmed by 6 bases and the J gene end by 2 bases; junction bases not matched to a gene: 7. This CDR3 contains 15 residues. Per germline, CDR1 SEHNR and CDR2 FQNEAQ (reference sequence). CDR3 nucleotide sequence: TGTGCCAGCAGACCCACAGGGGACGCTGGAAACACCATATATTTT. Residues: CASRPTGDAGNTIYF.

The V and J genes are TRBV5-1 and TRBJ2-5, with D perhaps matching TRBD2 (5 bases). Germline lookup yields CDR1 SGHRS and CDR2 YFSETQ. This CDR3 contains 14 residues. V was cut by 4 bases and J by 2 bases, with 12 bases left in between. CDR3 sequence (DNA): TGCGCCAGCAGCCCGGGATTCCATCAAGAGACCCAGTACTTC. It yields the protein CASSPGFHQETQYF.

This clone turned up a few times. The chain has TRBV19 and TRBJ1-2, with D uncertain. V shed 0 bases and J shed 1 base, with 15 bases lying between them. Germline V gene data show CDR1 as LNHDA and CDR2 as SQIVND (reference sequence). CDR3 length equals 17 residues. The CDR3 spells CASSIDRQGGLNYGYTF. CDR3 nucleotide sequence: TGTGCCAGTAGTATAGATCGTCAAGGAGGGCTTAACTATGGCTACACCTTC.

The chain employs TRBV6-6 and TRBJ2-7, with 10 bases lining up with TRBD2. V lost 5 bases, J lost 0 bases, and 10 bases stayed unmatched. Germline V gives CDR1 MNHNY, CDR2 SVGAGI (reference sequence). CDR3 length: 17 residues. The CDR3 protein is CASSPAPTSGTSYEQYF. In nucleotides, the CDR3 is TGTGCCAGCAGTCCGGCCCCCACTAGCGGGACCTCCTACGAGCAGTACTTC.

This chain joins TRBV29-1 and TRBJ2-5; TRBD1 agrees at 10 bases. The CDR3 is 13 amino acids. Looked up from germline, CDR1 is SQVTM and CDR2 is ANQGSEA. The V segment lost 6 bases and the J segment 4 bases; nucleotides outside the gene matches: 5. The CDR3 is CSVVGQGGETQYF. DNA for the CDR3: TGCAGCGTAGTAGGACAGGGGGGAGAGACCCAGTACTTC.

This sequence joins TRBV5-5 and TRBJ1-4, with TRBD1 matching 8 bases. Trimming took 0 bases from V and 2 from J; bases not matched to a gene: 6. Germline assignment: CDR1 SGHKS and CDR2 YYEKEE (reference sequence). The CDR3 has 17 amino acids. The CDR3 sequence is CASSLVATGVTNEKLFF. CDR3 sequence (DNA): TGTGCCAGCAGCTTGGTGGCGACAGGGGTGACTAATGAAAAACTGTTTTTT.

This chain uses TRBV6-6 with TRBJ1-1, with TRBD1 matching 8 bases. Germline V gives CDR1 MNHNY, CDR2 SVGAGI (reference sequence). V shed 5 bases and J 6 bases; nucleotides not matched to a gene: 8. The CDR3 is made up of 14 amino acids. The CDR3 here is CASSLGNRGSEAFF. The CDR3, as DNA: TGTGCCAGCAGTCTAGGGAACAGGGGGTCTGAAGCTTTCTTT.

V gene TRBV7-8 combines with J gene TRBJ1-5; TRBD1 matches at 8 bases. V shed 4 bases, J shed 0 bases, and the junction held 8 bases outside the gene matches. The CDR3 loop spans 17 amino acids. CDR1 SGHVS and CDR2 FQNEAQ come from the germline V gene. Here the CDR3 reads CASSSGTGTLSNQPQHF. CDR3 coding DNA: TGTGCCAGCAGCTCCGGGACAGGAACGCTTAGCAATCAGCCCCAGCATTTT. The whole variable domain, filled in from reference TRBV7-8 and TRBJ1-5, reads GAGVSQSPRYKVAKRGQDVALRCDPISGHVSLFWYQQALGQGPEFLTYFQNEAQLDKSGLPSDRFFAERPEGSVSTLKIQRTQQEDSAVYLCASSSGTGTLSNQPQHFGDGTRLSIL.

This clone came up a few times. J is TRBJ2-3 and V is TRBV18, with TRBD2 matching over 7 bases. The CDR3 loop spans 16 amino acids. Trimming cost V 5 bases and J 0 bases; bases outside gene matches: 8. Germline V lookup: CDR1 KGHSH, CDR2 LQKENI. CDR3 coding DNA: TGTGCCAGCTCAGAGTGGACTAGGGAAAGCACAGATACGCAGTATTTT. Its translation: CASSEWTRESTDTQYF.

The CDR3 sequence is CASSIQGGGFQPQHF. The CDR3 nucleotides read TGTGCCAGTAGTATACAAGGAGGGGGCTTTCAGCCCCAGCATTTT. The chain is built from TRBV19 and TRBJ1-5; TRBD1 agrees at 7 bases. The trim removed 2 bases at V and 6 bases at J, leaving 7 bases unmatched. In germline, CDR1 is LNHDA, CDR2 SQIVND (reference sequence). The CDR3 contains 15 residues.